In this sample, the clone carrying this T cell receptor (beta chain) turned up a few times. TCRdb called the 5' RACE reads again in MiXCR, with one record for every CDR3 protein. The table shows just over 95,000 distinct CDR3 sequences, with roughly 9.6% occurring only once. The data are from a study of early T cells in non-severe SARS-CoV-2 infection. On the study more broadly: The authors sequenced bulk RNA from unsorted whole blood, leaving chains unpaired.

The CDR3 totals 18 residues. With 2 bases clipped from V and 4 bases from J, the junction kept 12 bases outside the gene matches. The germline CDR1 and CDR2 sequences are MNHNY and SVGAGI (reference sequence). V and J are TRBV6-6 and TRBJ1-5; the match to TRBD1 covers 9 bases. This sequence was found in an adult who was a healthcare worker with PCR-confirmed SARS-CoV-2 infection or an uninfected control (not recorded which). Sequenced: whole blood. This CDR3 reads CASSYPQLDRGRNQPQHF. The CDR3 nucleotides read TGTGCCAGCAGTTACCCCCAATTGGACAGGGGCCGGAATCAGCCCCAGCATTTT.